This TCR beta chain was observed in a study of blood T cell repertoires in COVID-19. Study as a whole: The origin of the acute and convalescent COVID-19 samples was the United States, Italy and Spain.

This clone was seen just once. The repertoire was sequenced with immunoSEQ multiplex PCR; TCRdb's copy has only in-frame clones and lacks some. The sample lists under 80,000 clones; 79% were seen once. CDR3 length: 14 residues. Trimming pared 0 bases from V and 4 bases from J, leaving 9 bases between. CDR1 is LNHNV and CDR2 is YYDKDF in the germline V gene (reference sequence). This chain joins TRBV15 and TRBJ1-2; D ambiguous. The sequence was collected from a human donor in a cohort sampled during active COVID-19. Sequencing was done on a sample of peripheral blood. CDR3 nucleotide sequence: TGTGCCACCAGCAGAGATGCGAGATCCTATGGCTACACCTTC. This gives the protein CATSRDARSYGYTF. The variable domain in full, with the rest retrieved from reference TRBV15 and TRBJ1-2, is DAMVIQNPRYQVTQFGKPVTLSCSQTLNHNVMYWYQQKSSQAPKLLFHYYDKDFNNEADTPDNFQSRRPNTSFCFLDIRSPGLGDTAMYLCATSRDARSYGYTFGSGTRLTVV.